This passage covers 26 T cell receptor beta chains from one sample sequenced in a study of shared clonotypes between healthy human individuals. Sequenced by immunoSEQ multiplex PCR; TCRdb stores in-frame clones only, minus some. This sample carries millions of clones, 90% to 95% of them seen once, and the ten largest clones take under 0.15%. The sequenced sample consisted of naive CD4+ T cells sorted from blood. Subset noted: CD45RA+ positively selected. These receptors came from a young man in good health.

V usage is TRBV18 and J usage is TRBJ1-2, with 10 bases fitting TRBD1. Losses at the gene ends were 6 bases for V and 4 bases for J; bases not matched to a gene: 8. The CDR3 spans 15 residues. Germline V gene sequence: CDR1 KGHSH, CDR2 LQKENI. CDR3: CASSLGTGAFYGYTF. The CDR3 DNA follows: TGTGCCAGCTCCCTTGGGACAGGGGCCTTCTATGGCTACACCTTC.

The J gene is TRBJ2-6, the V gene TRBV7-6; no clear D. CDR1 is SGHVS, CDR2 FNYEAQ, per germline. Trimming removed 2 bases from V and 0 bases from J, with 11 bases in between. CDR3 size: 17 residues. CDR3 region: CASSLSGRVSGANVLTF. The DNA for the CDR3 is TGTGCCAGCAGCTTATCCGGACGGGTCTCTGGGGCCAACGTCCTGACTTTC.

The chain carries TRBV6-5 and TRBJ2-2; 10 bases line up with TRBD1. This CDR3 is built from 15 residues. The germline gives CDR1 MNHEY, CDR2 SVGAGI. V shed 5 bases and J 5 bases; nucleotides not matched to a gene: 5. The DNA for the CDR3 is TGTGCCAGCAGTATGGACAGGGGGAGGACCGGGGAGCTGTTTTTT. It encodes CASSMDRGRTGELFF.

The V gene is TRBV2, the J gene TRBJ2-5; 7 nucleotides align to TRBD2. Germline V gene sequence: CDR1 SNHLY, CDR2 FYNNEI. Trimming cost V 3 bases and J 7 bases; bases outside gene matches: 8. The CDR3 is 14 residues long. The CDR3 bases are TGTGCCAGCAGTGAGGGTCTAGGACTAGGGACCCAGTACTTC. It encodes CASSEGLGLGTQYF.

V gene TRBV7-2 combines with J gene TRBJ2-1; 9 bases line up with TRBD1. The CDR3 sequence is 15 residues long. After removal of 6 bases from V and 2 bases from J, the junction contained 5 bases not matched to a gene. Germline V CDR1 and CDR2: SGHTA, FQGNSA. The CDR3 spells CASRPTGGTYNEQFF. CDR3 bases: TGTGCCAGCAGACCTACAGGGGGCACCTACAATGAGCAGTTCTTC.

There are a few counts of this clone. The V gene is TRBV9, the J gene TRBJ1-1; D not resolved. The CDR3 loop spans 13 amino acids. Deletions cut 2 bases from V and 0 bases from J, with 5 bases between. CDR1 SGDLS and CDR2 YYNGEE come from the germline V gene. The CDR3 here is CASSVFMNTEAFF. CDR3 in DNA: TGTGCCAGCAGCGTTTTTATGAACACTGAAGCTTTCTTT.

This chain uses TRBV4-1 with TRBJ1-2; D is perhaps TRBD1 (5 bases). The CDR3 sequence is 13 residues long. The germline CDR1 and CDR2 sequences are MGHRA and YSYEKL. V was cut by 1 base and J by 6 bases, with 9 bases left in between. The CDR3 sequence is CASSQVGVHGYTF. CDR3 in DNA: TGCGCCAGCAGCCAAGTGGGGGTTCATGGCTACACCTTC.

The chain links TRBV29-1 to TRBJ2-5, with TRBD2 matching 15 bases. The germline V gene encodes CDR1 SQVTM and CDR2 ANQGSEA. The CDR3 is 14 residues long. The trim removed 8 bases at V and 5 bases at J, leaving 6 bases unmatched. The CDR3 region is CSISGTSGRETQYF. DNA of the CDR3: TGCAGCATTTCAGGGACTAGCGGGAGGGAGACCCAGTACTTC.

This clone came up once. This chain uses TRBV19 with TRBJ1-5; 7 positions match TRBD1. The CDR3 is made up of 16 amino acids. Germline CDR1 LNHDA, CDR2 SQIVND (reference sequence). The V gene end was trimmed by 6 bases and the J gene end by 6 bases; junction bases not matched to a gene: 14. The CDR3 protein is CASRGQASPGGQPQHF. As DNA, the CDR3 is TGTGCCAGTAGAGGACAGGCCTCCCCAGGGGGTCAGCCCCAGCATTTT. Supplemented by reference TRBV19 and TRBJ1-5, the full variable domain reads DGGITQSPKYLFRKEGQNVTLSCEQNLNHDAMYWYRQDPGQGLRLIYYSQIVNDFQKGDIAEGYSVSREKKESFPLTVTSAQKNPTAFYLCASRGQASPGGQPQHFGDGTRLSIL.

The chain is built from TRBV12-5 and TRBJ2-3; 9 nucleotides align to TRBD1. The CDR3 contains 19 residues. Germline V lookup: CDR1 LGHNT, CDR2 FRNRAP. V was pared by 1 base and J by 2 bases, with 13 bases of the junction left unmatched. CDR3 bases: TGTGCTAGTGGTTTGGCCCAAAAAACAGGGGGCAGTGCCACAGATACGCAGTATTTT. Translated, it gives CASGLAQKTGGSATDTQYF.

This chain connects TRBV30 to TRBJ1-1; the match to TRBD1 covers 8 bases. After removal of 5 bases from V and 3 bases from J, the junction contained 5 bases not matched to a gene. The CDR3 has 13 residues. CDR1 and CDR2 (germline): GTSNPN, SVGIG (reference sequence). The CDR3 loop is CAWGLDRDTEAFF. The CDR3 DNA sequence: TGTGCCTGGGGCTTGGACAGGGACACTGAAGCTTTCTTT. The full variable domain, with the rest looked up from reference TRBV30 and TRBJ1-1, is SQTIHQWPATLVQPVGSPLSLECTVEGTSNPNLYWYRQAAGRGLQLLFYSVGIGQISSEVPQNLSASRPQDRQFILSSKKLLLSDSGFYLCAWGLDRDTEAFFGQGTRLTVV.

The chain uses TRBV4-1 and TRBJ2-1, with no clear D. Per the germline V gene, CDR1 is MGHRA and CDR2 is YSYEKL. V lost 0 bases and J lost 5, with 14 bases in between. The CDR3 has 16 residues. CDR3 protein: CASSQEGTDANNEQFF. CDR3 DNA sequence: TGCGCCAGCAGCCAAGAGGGAACGGATGCCAACAATGAGCAGTTCTTC.

CDR3 sequence: CASSYGTSGGYQETQYF. The CDR3 region has the DNA TGCGCCAGCAGCTACGGGACTAGCGGGGGATACCAAGAGACCCAGTACTTC. The chain employs TRBV5-1 and TRBJ2-5; 14 positions agree with TRBD2. The CDR3 is 17 amino acids. Trimming removed 3 bases from V and 0 bases from J; junction bases left unmatched: 4. Germline V gives CDR1 SGHRS, CDR2 YFSETQ.

The CDR3 region is CASFSGGRTEAFF. The CDR3 coding sequence is TGTGCCAGCTTTTCAGGGGGCCGGACTGAAGCTTTCTTT. The V gene is TRBV2, the J gene TRBJ1-1; 8 bases agree with TRBD1. Germline CDR1 reads SNHLY; CDR2 reads FYNNEI. Trimming at V came to 8 bases and at J to 5 bases, leaving 7 bases not matched to a gene. The CDR3 runs 13 residues.

The chain links TRBV30 to TRBJ2-5; 9 nucleotides align to TRBD2. The CDR3 length is 14 residues. Germline-derived CDR1 and CDR2 are GTSNPN and SVGIG (reference sequence). After removal of 0 bases from V and 2 bases from J, the junction contained 1 base not matched to a gene. The CDR3 spells CAWSVLAGQETQYF. CDR3 sequence (DNA): TGTGCCTGGAGTGTCCTAGCGGGGCAAGAGACCCAGTACTTC.

The V and J genes are TRBV23-1 and TRBJ2-1; D not resolved. TRBV23-1 is labeled an ORF, and its function is uncertain. The CDR3 extends over 8 amino acids. Trimming removed 3 bases at V and 15 bases at J, with 3 bases between. The CDR3 nucleotides are TGCGCCAGCAGTCAGTGGTTCTTC. Amino acids: CASSQWFF.

The chain links TRBV2 to TRBJ2-2; D possibly corresponds to TRBD1 (5 bases). V was pared by 5 bases and J by 4 bases, with 14 bases between. The CDR3 contains 15 residues. In germline, CDR1 is SNHLY, CDR2 FYNNEI. The CDR3 DNA sequence: TGTGCCAGCAGTAGCCAGGGTTCGGGCACCGGGGAGCTGTTTTTT. Residues: CASSSQGSGTGELFF.

This chain uses TRBV7-9 with TRBJ2-3; D remains unclear. V lost 3 bases and J lost 4, with 11 bases in between. This CDR3 has 14 amino acids. Germline lookup yields CDR1 SEHNR and CDR2 FQNEAQ (reference sequence). The CDR3 here is CASSFPVTSDTQYF. Written as DNA, the CDR3 is TGTGCCAGCAGCTTCCCAGTTACCTCAGATACGCAGTATTTT.

This chain connects TRBV6-1 to TRBJ2-4; 7 bases are a match to TRBD1. CDR1 and CDR2 (germline): MNHNS, SASEGT. Trimming at V came to 11 bases and at J to 0 bases, leaving 7 bases not matched to a gene. This CDR3 is 14 amino acids long. CDR3 loop: CAGGQDLAKNIQYF. The CDR3 nucleotides are TGTGCCGGAGGACAGGACTTAGCCAAAAACATTCAGTACTTC.

V and J are TRBV7-9 and TRBJ1-6; D ambiguous. The germline gives CDR1 SEHNR, CDR2 FQNEAQ (reference sequence). The CDR3 totals 14 residues. V lost 3 bases and J 14 bases, leaving 17 bases between the germline ends. CDR3 bases: TGTGCCAGCAGCTTCTTGGGTGGGGATAGAGCCCTCCACTTT. It encodes CASSFLGGDRALHF.

The chain joins TRBV18 to TRBJ1-3; D remains unclear. The V and J ends lost 4 bases and 4 bases respectively, with 11 bases between them. Germline V gene sequence: CDR1 KGHSH, CDR2 LQKENI. This CDR3 has 14 residues. CDR3 residues: CASSRGLDGNTIYF. DNA for the CDR3: TGTGCCAGCTCACGAGGGCTGGACGGAAACACCATATATTTT.

The chain carries TRBV6-5 and TRBJ1-1; 11 nucleotides align to TRBD1. Germline trimming cut 6 bases from V and 11 bases from J; bases unmatched to any gene: 11. Germline values: CDR1 MNHEY, CDR2 SVGAGI. The CDR3 has 14 amino acids. CDR3 sequence reads: CASSARTGGLFAFF. CDR3 sequence (DNA): TGTGCCAGCAGCGCCCGGACAGGGGGCCTATTCGCTTTCTTT.

V gene TRBV14 combines with J gene TRBJ2-4; D is perhaps TRBD1 (6 bases). Germline V gives CDR1 SGHDN, CDR2 FVKESK. This CDR3 has 13 residues. Between the trimmed V and J ends, which lost 4 bases and 6 bases, there was a span of 10 bases. Here the CDR3 reads CASSRDTRNIQYF. CDR3 coding DNA: TGTGCCAGCAGCCGGGACACCAGAAACATTCAGTACTTC.

This rearrangement joins TRBV6-1 to TRBJ2-7; the match to TRBD2 covers 9 bases. This CDR3 is built from 13 residues. The germline V gene encodes CDR1 MNHNS and CDR2 SASEGT. The J segment lost 6 bases and the V segment lost 4 bases, leaving 4 bases of the junction unmatched. DNA of the CDR3: TGTGCCAGCAGTGTAGCGGGAGTCGGCGAGCAGTACTTC. It translates to CASSVAGVGEQYF.

This chain uses TRBV9 with TRBJ1-4; D not certain. Germline values: CDR1 SGDLS, CDR2 YYNGEE. Trimming pared 0 bases from V and 5 bases from J, leaving 14 bases between. This CDR3 contains 16 residues. The CDR3 DNA reads as TGTGCCAGCAGCGTAGGGCCATGGAGATCAAATGAAAAACTGTTTTTT. It specifies CASSVGPWRSNEKLFF.

The chain recombines TRBV27 with TRBJ2-7; D is undetermined. The CDR3 runs 12 residues. Germline values: CDR1 MNHEY, CDR2 SMNVEV (reference sequence). V lost 4 bases to trimming and J lost 6 bases, with 10 bases between them. The DNA of the CDR3 is TGTGCCAGCAGTTCTCGAGGACGCGAGCAGTACTTC. This translates into CASSSRGREQYF.